A selection of T cell receptor beta chains follows, all from one sample in a study of blood T cell repertoires in COVID-19. Repertoires were generated with immunoSEQ multiplex PCR, while TCRdb's copy carries only in-frame clones and drops some. The sample holds fewer than 300,000 clones; 80% to 95% are singletons and the top ten take 2.6%. Sequenced input: peripheral blood. These receptors all stem from a person under 35 with COVID-19, enrolled during active disease. The CDR3 runs from the conserved cysteine through the conserved F or W. A D gene is named only where the DNA matches it firmly. Part of the rows lack a size; the others show once, few, many or a class for expanded clones.

clone_size j_call v_call d_call cdr3_nt cdr3_aa
. TRBJ1-6 TRBV28 TRBD1 TGTGCCAGCAGCCACAGGGGATTGGAGTCACCCCTCCACTTT CASSHRGLESPLHF
. TRBJ2-5 TRBV25-1 TRBD1 TGTGCCAGCAGTGACCCGGACAGGTCGCTGCAAGAGACCCAGTACTTC CASSDPDRSLQETQYF
. TRBJ1-5 TRBV19 . TGTGCCAGTAGTGGCCGAGGGCCCACCTTACGGAATCAGCCCCAGCATTTT CASSGRGPTLRNQPQHF
few TRBJ2-5 TRBV5-1 TRBD2 TGCGCCAGCAGCCGGGAGGTCCAAGAGACCCAGTACTTC CASSREVQETQYF
. TRBJ2-7 TRBV5-4 TRBD1 TGTGCCAGCAGCTCAACCAAGACAGGGGGTGACGAGCAGTACTTC CASSSTKTGGDEQYF
. TRBJ1-2 TRBV12-3/TRBV12-4 . TGTGCCAGCAGTTTTCTGGCTGAAGATGGCTACACCTTC CASSFLAEDGYTF
. TRBJ2-3 TRBV27 TRBD2 TGTGCCAGCAGTCCACTAGCGGGAGTTACCACAGATACGCAGTATTTT CASSPLAGVTTDTQYF
. TRBJ1-2 TRBV19 TRBD1 TGTGCCAGTAGTCCCATCGGACAGGGTACCCGTGGCTACACCTTC CASSPIGQGTRGYTF
few TRBJ1-3 TRBV18 TRBD1 TGTGCCAGCTCACCGGGACAGGGTGGAAGTTTTGGTTCTGGAAACACCATATATTTT CASSPGQGGSFGSGNTIYF
. TRBJ2-3 TRBV4-3 . TGCGCCAGCAGCCAGGCTCTAGCGTCGGTGGGGGATACGCAGTATTTT CASSQALASVGDTQYF
few TRBJ2-1 TRBV20-1 . TGCAGTGCTATTCTAGGTATTGAGCAGTTCTTC CSAILGIEQFF
. TRBJ2-7 TRBV4-1 . TGCGCCAGCAGCCAAGAACGCGGTCCCTACGAGCAGTACTTC CASSQERGPYEQYF
. TRBJ2-2 TRBV14 . TGTGCCAGCAGCCCCCCGCCTTGGAGGGGCGGGACCGGGGAGCTGTTTTTT CASSPPPWRGGTGELFF
. TRBJ2-5 TRBV27 . TGTGCCAGCAGTTTTGGGAGCGGTGAGGAGACCCAGTACTTC CASSFGSGEETQYF
. TRBJ2-7 TRBV27 . TGTGCCAGCAGTTTAGGGTCAGGGCTATACGAGCAGTACTTC CASSLGSGLYEQYF
. TRBJ2-3 TRBV7-9 . TGTGCCAGCAGCCAAGGTCAGGGAAGCACAGATACGCAGTATTTT CASSQGQGSTDTQYF
. TRBJ2-7 TRBV11-2 TRBD2 TGTGCCAGCAGCCGCATCTCGGGAGGCGAGCAGTACTTC CASSRISGGEQYF
. TRBJ2-3 TRBV7-3 TRBD2 TGTGCCAGCAGCGCTAGCGGGGGAAGCACAGATACGCAGTATTTT CASSASGGSTDTQYF
. TRBJ1-4 TRBV2 . TGTGCCAGCAGTGTACAGGTTGGATACGAAAAACTGTTTTTT CASSVQVGYEKLFF
once TRBJ1-2 TRBV29-1 TRBD1 TGCAGCGTCTCTGAACCGGGACAGCCTTATGGCTACACCTTC CSVSEPGQPYGYTF
. TRBJ1-2 TRBV3-1/TRBV3-2 . TGTGCCAGCAGCCAAGATAGGCTGGGGAGGGGAGGCTACACCTTC CASSQDRLGRGGYTF
few TRBJ1-2 TRBV29-1 . TGCAGCGTTGAAGAGGGAGGGGTTGGCTACACCTTC CSVEEGGVGYTF
. TRBJ1-1 TRBV6-5 TRBD1 TGTGCCAGCAGAAAACAGGGGGCCGGAGCTTTCTTT CASRKQGAGAFF
. TRBJ2-5 TRBV3-1/TRBV3-2 TRBD2 TGTGCCAGCAGCCAGGGACTAGCGGATGTGTACCAAGAGACCCAGTACTTC CASSQGLADVYQETQYF
. TRBJ2-1 TRBV5-1 TRBD2 TGCGCCAGCAGCTTGGGGTTGGCTAGCGGGACTAGGACGGGTGAGCAGTTCTTC CASSLGLASGTRTGEQFF
. TRBJ2-5 TRBV6-5 . TGTGCCAGCACGAGACAGCAAGAGACCCAGTACTTC CASTRQQETQYF
. TRBJ1-1 TRBV7-8 TRBD1 TGTGCCAGCAGCTTAAAAACAGGGGTAGGCACTGAAGCTTTCTTT CASSLKTGVGTEAFF
. TRBJ1-5 TRBV7-9 . TGTGCCAGCAGCTACCCCATGTCAGTCCTCAATCAGCCCCAGCATTTT CASSYPMSVLNQPQHF
. TRBJ1-6 TRBV28 . TGTGCCAGCAGTTTCGGGCAGGGAGGTTCACCCCTCCACTTT CASSFGQGGSPLHF
once TRBJ1-1 TRBV5-1 . TGCGCCAGCAGCTTGGCCGGGGATTTGAACACTGAAGCTTTCTTT CASSLAGDLNTEAFF
. TRBJ1-1 TRBV29-1 . TGCAGCGTATTACTTTCATTGAACACTGAAGCTTTCTTT CSVLLSLNTEAFF
. TRBJ2-3 TRBV9 . TGTGCCAGCAGCCCATACTCCAGGAGCACAGATACGCAGTATTTT CASSPYSRSTDTQYF
once TRBJ1-5 TRBV7-2 TRBD1 TGTGCCAGCAGCCCCATGACAGGGACGAAGGGGCCCCAGCATTTT CASSPMTGTKGPQHF
. TRBJ2-5 TRBV3-1/TRBV3-2 TRBD2 TGTGCCAGCAGCCGGCGGGAGGCGGAGACCCAGTACTTC CASSRREAETQYF
. TRBJ1-3 TRBV2 . TGTGCCAGCAGTGATGATAAGCCTAGAAACACCATATATTTT CASSDDKPRNTIYF
. TRBJ1-5 TRBV6-1 TRBD1 TGTGCCAGCAGTGAAGCAGGGACAGGGTCCGTCTTAACTCAGCCCCAGCATTTT CASSEAGTGSVLTQPQHF
. TRBJ2-5 TRBV27 TRBD1 TGTGCCAGCATTTCCAGGGGGTTCATCGCACAGACCCAGTACTTC CASISRGFIAQTQYF
. TRBJ2-1 TRBV5-4 TRBD2 TGTGCCAGCAGCCCGGGACTACGCCGGGATACCGAGCAGTTCTTC CASSPGLRRDTEQFF
. TRBJ1-1 TRBV7-3 . TGTGCCAGCAGTTCGCAGTCGAACACTGAAGCTTTCTTT CASSSQSNTEAFF
. TRBJ2-3 TRBV5-1 TRBD2 TGCGCCAGCAGCTTGGTGGGAGCGGGAGGGGCGGATACGCAGTATTTT CASSLVGAGGADTQYF
. TRBJ2-5 TRBV27 . TGTGCCAGCAGTCCGGGGGGGACAGCGGAGACCCAGTACTTC CASSPGGTAETQYF
. TRBJ1-1 TRBV7-8 . TGTGCCAGCAGCTTAGTGCGGGGGGTTGAAGCTTTCTTT CASSLVRGVEAFF
. TRBJ1-2 TRBV7-2 TRBD1 TGTGCCAGCAGCTTACGGACAGGGTGGTTCTATGGCTACACCTTC CASSLRTGWFYGYTF
. TRBJ2-3 TRBV24-1 . TGTGCCACCAGTGATAACGGAGCGGGAGATACGCAGTATTTT CATSDNGAGDTQYF
. TRBJ2-7 TRBV29-1 TRBD2 TGCAGCGTTGAAGATGGACTAGCCCCAGGGGAGCAGTACTTC CSVEDGLAPGEQYF
. TRBJ1-6 TRBV18 . TGTGCCAGCTCACCCGAGGTCCCCCCATCACCCCTCCACTTT CASSPEVPPSPLHF
. TRBJ2-7 TRBV2 TRBD2 TGTGCCAGCCGGGGGATAGCGGGGGTCTCCTACGAGCAGTACTTC CASRGIAGVSYEQYF
few TRBJ1-1 TRBV28 . TGTGCCAGCAGTCCCCTCCCTATACAGGGACAGAACACTGAAGCTTTCTTT CASSPLPIQGQNTEAFF
. TRBJ1-6 TRBV2 . TGTGCCAGCAGTGTCGGGGTGAATTCACCCCTCCACTTT CASSVGVNSPLHF
. TRBJ1-6 TRBV20-1 TRBD1 TGCAGTGCTAGTTGGCCGATACTGGGACAGAATAATTCACCCCTCCACTTT CSASWPILGQNNSPLHF
. TRBJ2-7 TRBV27 . TGTGCCAGCCGAAGCGGTACATCCTACGAGCAGTACTTC CASRSGTSYEQYF
. TRBJ1-2 TRBV27 . TGTGCCAGCAGTCCTACGCCGGACAGCTATGGCTACACCTTC CASSPTPDSYGYTF
. TRBJ2-3 TRBV5-6 . TGTGCCAGCAGGTCCTTTTTAGATACGCAGTATTTT CASRSFLDTQYF
. TRBJ1-2 TRBV30 TRBD1 TGTGCCTGGAGTCCCGGGACAGGGAGCCACACCTTC CAWSPGTGSHTF